These T cell receptor beta chains were read from a single sample in a study of OX40 agonist ivuxolimab in advanced cancers. Sequencing was performed with immunoSEQ multiplex PCR; in TCRdb, only in-frame clones are kept and a portion is missing. The data show roughly 61,000 clones, 90% seen once. The specimen was CD4+ or CD8+ T cells sorted from blood, collected in a trial of the OX40 agonist ivuxolimab. The receptor set was obtained from an adult with an advanced solid tumor such as melanoma, head and neck, liver or kidney cancer. Both conserved end residues are part of each CDR3. D genes are given only for firm matches. Some rows have no size entry. The others give once, few or many, or a class for an expanded clone.

clone size,V gene,J gene,D gene,CDR3 protein,CDR3 DNA
NA,TRBV5-4,TRBJ1-2,TRBD1,CASSLGQGSSTYGYTF,TGTGCCAGCAGCCTGGGACAGGGGTCGTCAACCTATGGCTACACCTTC
NA,TRBV5-6,TRBJ1-5,NA,CASSLAGTPFQPQHF,TGTGCCAGCAGCTTGGCTGGGACCCCATTTCAGCCCCAGCATTTT
NA,TRBV11-3,TRBJ2-1,TRBD2,CASSSRTSAGSSYNEQFF,TGTGCCAGCAGCTCCCGGACTAGCGCCGGAAGCTCCTACAATGAGCAGTTCTTC
NA,TRBV6-6,TRBJ1-2,TRBD1,CASRTGAVASDGYTF,TGTGCCAGCAGAACAGGGGCAGTAGCGTCTGATGGCTACACCTTC
NA,TRBV7-2,TRBJ1-2,NA,CASSLAATPGYGYTF,TGTGCCAGCAGCTTAGCCGCCACCCCTGGCTATGGCTACACCTTC
NA,TRBV19,TRBJ1-2,NA,CASSLSGYGYTF,TGTGCCAGTAGTCTATCCGGGTATGGCTACACCTTC
NA,TRBV27,TRBJ2-1,TRBD2,CASSLAGGLYNEQFF,TGTGCCAGCAGTTTGGCGGGAGGCCTATACAATGAGCAGTTCTTC
NA,TRBV6-4,TRBJ2-2,TRBD1,CASRAGGTGELFF,TGTGCCAGCAGAGCAGGGGGCACCGGGGAGCTGTTTTTT
NA,TRBV5-6,TRBJ2-1,TRBD1,CASSLVVGQGFSDEQFF,TGTGCCAGCAGCTTGGTAGTAGGACAGGGTTTTAGCGATGAGCAGTTCTTC
NA,TRBV6-5,TRBJ2-7,TRBD1,CASSDRQGAYEQYF,TGTGCCAGCAGTGACCGACAGGGGGCCTACGAGCAGTACTTC
NA,TRBV7-6,TRBJ2-7,TRBD1,CASILGPEGTGYEQYF,TGTGCCAGCATCCTCGGGCCGGAGGGGACAGGCTACGAGCAGTACTTC
NA,TRBV5-1,TRBJ1-1,NA,CASSLDSEAFF,TGCGCCAGCAGCTTGGACAGTGAAGCTTTCTTT
few,TRBV29-1,TRBJ2-1,TRBD2,CSVGGGRAREQFF,TGCAGCGTTGGAGGCGGGAGGGCCCGGGAGCAGTTCTTC
NA,TRBV4-1,TRBJ2-5,NA,CASSQGPQETQYF,TGCGCCAGCAGCCAAGGACCCCAAGAGACCCAGTACTTC
NA,TRBV11-3,TRBJ2-2,NA,CASSPRRGSVSGELFF,TGTGCCAGCAGCCCCCGGCGGGGAAGCGTTTCCGGGGAGCTGTTTTTT
NA,TRBV10-3,TRBJ1-1,NA,CAINIGPNTEAFF,TGTGCCATCAACATAGGGCCGAACACTGAAGCTTTCTTT
NA,TRBV5-1,TRBJ2-5,TRBD2,CASGTTLETQYF,TGCGCCAGCGGGACTACGCTGGAGACCCAGTACTTC
NA,TRBV10-2,TRBJ1-1,NA,CASTGQTNTEAFF,TGCGCCAGTACCGGACAGACCAACACTGAAGCTTTCTTT
NA,TRBV9,TRBJ1-2,NA,CASALSLVMDYGYTF,TGTGCCAGCGCTCTCAGCCTCGTCATGGACTATGGCTACACCTTC
NA,TRBV7-9,TRBJ2-1,TRBD1,CASSLGTGAPEYNEQFF,TGTGCCAGCAGCCTGGGGACAGGGGCCCCCGAATACAATGAGCAGTTCTTC
NA,TRBV7-2,TRBJ1-1,TRBD1,CASSVAGTGNTEAFF,TGTGCCAGCAGCGTTGCCGGGACAGGGAACACTGAAGCTTTCTTT
NA,TRBV6-5,TRBJ2-7,NA,CASSYIVGDEQYF,TGTGCCAGCAGTTACATCGTAGGGGACGAGCAGTACTTC
NA,TRBV15,TRBJ2-5,NA,CATSRETLTETQYF,TGTGCCACCAGCAGAGAAACTCTGACAGAGACCCAGTACTTC
NA,TRBV6-5,TRBJ1-5,NA,CASSYSAENQPQHF,TGTGCCAGCAGTTACTCGGCAGAGAATCAGCCCCAGCATTTT
NA,TRBV10-3,TRBJ2-7,TRBD2,CAISETPGLAGGEQYF,TGTGCCATCAGTGAGACCCCGGGACTAGCGGGGGGCGAGCAGTACTTC
NA,TRBV9,TRBJ2-7,NA,CASSPRGELFYEQYF,TGTGCCAGCAGCCCAAGGGGAGAACTTTTCTACGAGCAGTACTTC
NA,TRBV11-2,TRBJ2-3,NA,CASRPWMAAESTDTQYF,TGTGCCAGCCGGCCCTGGATGGCAGCGGAAAGCACAGATACGCAGTATTTT
NA,TRBV7-2,TRBJ2-1,NA,CASSLLLVLNEQFF,TGTGCCAGCAGCTTATTACTAGTGCTCAATGAGCAGTTCTTC
NA,TRBV7-9,TRBJ2-3,NA,CASSLDGRGILYF,TGTGCCAGCAGCTTAGATGGCAGGGGTATTTTGTATTTT